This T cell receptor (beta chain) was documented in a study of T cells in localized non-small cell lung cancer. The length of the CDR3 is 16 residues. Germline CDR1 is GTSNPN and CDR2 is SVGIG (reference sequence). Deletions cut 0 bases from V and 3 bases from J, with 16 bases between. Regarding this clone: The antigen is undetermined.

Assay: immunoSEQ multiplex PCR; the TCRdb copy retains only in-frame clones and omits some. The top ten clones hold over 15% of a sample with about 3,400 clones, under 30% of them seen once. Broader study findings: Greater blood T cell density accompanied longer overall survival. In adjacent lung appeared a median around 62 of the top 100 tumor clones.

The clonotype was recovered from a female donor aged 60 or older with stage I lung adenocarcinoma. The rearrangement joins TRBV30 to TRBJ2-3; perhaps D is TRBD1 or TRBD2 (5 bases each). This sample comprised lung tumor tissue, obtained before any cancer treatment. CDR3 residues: CAWSVLSGTSTDTQYF. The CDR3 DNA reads TGTGCCTGGAGTGTACTTTCCGGGACGTCGACAGATACGCAGTATTTT.